This T cell receptor beta chain originates from a study of siplizumab effects on memory and regulatory T cells. As to this clone: Antigen unknown.

Libraries were prepared by immunoSEQ multiplex PCR; TCRdb keeps only in-frame clonotypes and omits some of them. The sample contains approximately 75,000 clones, 93% of which appear only once. The study, taken as a whole, reports: Among alloreactive clones, only a minor fraction mapped to unstimulated subsets. Mappable alloreactive CD4+ clones came from Treg cells 68.8% of the time on average with siplizumab, against 25% to 30% in controls. Alloreactive sequences traceable to unstimulated CD4+ memory cells were significantly reduced by siplizumab. Left unconfirmed was the suppressive function of proliferating Tregs from siplizumab cultures.

V lost 6 bases and J lost 10; bases outside the gene matches: 13. CDR3 length: 15 amino acids. Germline CDR1 reads LNHDA; CDR2 reads SQIVND (reference sequence). The TCR sequence derives from a human donor in good health. Sequencing used CD8+ T cells sorted from blood. The chain couples TRBV19 to TRBJ2-3; 10 bases fit TRBD2. DNA for the CDR3: TGTGCCAGTAGAACTAGCGGGGTTGGTTTAAGGGCGCAGTATTTT. It yields the protein CASRTSGVGLRAQYF.